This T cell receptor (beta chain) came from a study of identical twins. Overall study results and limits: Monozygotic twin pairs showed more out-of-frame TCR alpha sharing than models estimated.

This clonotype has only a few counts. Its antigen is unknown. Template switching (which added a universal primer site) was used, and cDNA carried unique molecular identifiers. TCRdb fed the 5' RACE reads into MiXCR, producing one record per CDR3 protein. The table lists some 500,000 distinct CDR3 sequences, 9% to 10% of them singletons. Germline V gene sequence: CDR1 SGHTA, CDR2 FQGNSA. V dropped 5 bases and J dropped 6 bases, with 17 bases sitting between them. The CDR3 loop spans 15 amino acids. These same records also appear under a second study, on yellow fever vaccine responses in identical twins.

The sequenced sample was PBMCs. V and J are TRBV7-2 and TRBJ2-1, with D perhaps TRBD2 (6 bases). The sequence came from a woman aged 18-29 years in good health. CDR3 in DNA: TGTGCCAGCAGCCCGGGGGTACCCAATGGCAATGAGCAGTTCTTC. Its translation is CASSPGVPNGNEQFF.